In its sample, the clone carrying this T cell receptor beta chain ranks as medium-sized. Its antigen remains unknown. The data were obtained in a study of vaccination and CD4 T cells after COVID-19. Study-wide context: Blood was drawn a median about 75 days post second dose, range 14 to 241.

Sequencing of DNA taken from cultured CD4+ T cells relied on the Oncomine TCR Beta short-read assay. Genomic DNA was isolated from cultured CD4+ T cells. TCRdb re-derived calls from the PCR reads in MiXCR, one entry per CDR3 protein. The data show fewer than 10,000 distinct CDR3 sequences, with under 40% seen just once and around 8% held by the top ten. Treatment of the sample: approximately nine-day PBMC culture with coronavirus spike peptide pools or control peptides (ViraFEST assay). CD4+ T lymphocytes from the unexposed donor were collected before the COVID-19 pandemic (2011-2018). Germline CDR1 is DFQATT and CDR2 is SNEGSKA (reference sequence). Trimming cost V 5 bases and J 1 base; bases outside gene matches: 6. The CDR3 has 14 amino acids.

V is TRBV20-1 and J is TRBJ2-7, with 9 positions matching TRBD2. The source of this sequence is a human donor in good health. The sample consisted of CD4+ T cells from blood, cultured in vitro. The CDR3 nucleotides are TGCAGTGCTTTTAGCGGGAGCAATTCCTACGAGCAGTACTTC. Translating it yields CSAFSGSNSYEQYF.